A selection of T cell receptor beta chains follows, all from one sample in a study of regulatory T cells in long-lasting Graves disease. TCRdb processed the multiplex PCR reads anew with MiXCR; each CDR3 protein has one entry. In the table there are around 400,000 distinct CDR3 sequences, 15% to 18% of which are singletons. The sequences come from peripheral blood mononuclear cells (PBMCs), collected at new diagnosis, from a patient treated with antithyroid drugs. The receptor source for this set is a female donor with Graves disease. CDR3s include the opening cysteine and the closing phenylalanine or tryptophan. D genes are given only for firm matches. Expanded clones are given a class, and other clones once, few, many or no size at all.

j_gene | v_gene | d_gene | abundance | CDR3aa | CDR3nt
TRBJ2-2 | TRBV20-1 | TRBD2 | many | CSAPFGGGRQGGELFF | TGCAGTGCCCCCTTCGGGGGGGGAAGGCAAGGCGGGGAGCTGTTTTTT
TRBJ1-3 | TRBV3-1 | NA | NA | CASSQVGLPSSGNTIYF | TGTGCCAGCAGCCAAGTGGGACTCCCTTCCTCTGGAAACACCATATATTTT
TRBJ2-7 | TRBV20-1 | TRBD2 | NA | CSARDRLAGSTYEQYF | TGCAGTGCTAGAGATCGACTAGCGGGGTCGACCTACGAGCAGTACTTC
TRBJ1-5 | TRBV2 | TRBD1 | many | CAIRGRPNQPQHF | TGTGCCATCAGGGGGAGGCCAAATCAGCCCCAGCATTTT
TRBJ1-5 | TRBV20-1 | NA | many | CSARSTSNQPQHF | TGCAGTGCTAGATCCACAAGCAATCAGCCCCAGCATTTT
TRBJ2-4 | TRBV5-1 | NA | few | CASSLEGPEGDIQYF | TGCGCCAGCAGCTTGGAAGGGCCGGAGGGAGACATTCAGTACTTC
TRBJ1-1 | TRBV15 | TRBD1 | NA | CATSRTGGTEAFF | TGTGCCACCAGCAGAACAGGGGGCACTGAAGCTTTCTTT
TRBJ2-3 | TRBV20-1 | TRBD1 | many | CSAPRQGRTDTQYF | TGCAGTGCTCCCCGACAGGGGAGGACAGATACGCAGTATTTT
TRBJ2-1 | TRBV20-1 | NA | many | CSARDPFSSSYNEQFF | TGCAGTGCTAGAGACCCTTTTAGTAGTTCCTACAATGAGCAGTTCTTC
TRBJ1-2 | TRBV5-1 | NA | many | CASSLPAYGYTF | TGCGCCAGCAGCTTGCCGGCCTATGGCTACACCTTC
TRBJ1-2 | TRBV20-1 | NA | NA | CSAYDTNYAYTF | TGCAGTGCTTATGATACAAACTATGCCTACACCTTC
TRBJ2-5 | TRBV5-1 | TRBD1 | many | CASSSRDRGWQETQYF | TGCGCCAGCAGCTCCCGGGACAGGGGGTGGCAAGAGACCCAGTACTTC
TRBJ1-1 | TRBV30 | TRBD1 | many | CAWTNPPGTEYTEAFF | TGTGCCTGGACCAACCCCCCAGGGACAGAGTACACTGAAGCTTTCTTT
TRBJ2-1 | TRBV18 | TRBD2 | few | CASSHTSGAYNEQFF | TGTGCCAGCTCCCACACTAGCGGAGCCTACAATGAGCAGTTCTTC
TRBJ2-7 | TRBV7-9 | NA | many | CASSLEDRRGEQYF | TGTGCCAGCAGCTTAGAGGACCGACGAGGCGAGCAGTACTTC
TRBJ1-2 | TRBV30 | NA | many | CAWSRQAAYGYTF | TGTGCCTGGAGTCGTCAGGCCGCCTATGGCTACACCTTC
TRBJ1-5 | TRBV27 | TRBD1 | many | CASSPYRGELYNQPQHF | TGTGCCAGCAGTCCTTACAGGGGCGAGCTATACAATCAGCCCCAGCATTTT
TRBJ2-1 | TRBV15 | NA | many | CATSRAGRGLAGPYNRRQFF | TGTGCCACCAGCAGGGCCGGGAGGGGGCTAGCGGGTCCTTACAATAGAAGACAGTTCTTC
TRBJ2-3 | TRBV5-1 | NA | few | CASSRTSQYTDTQYF | TGCGCCAGCTCAAGGACTTCTCAATACACAGATACGCAGTATTTT
TRBJ1-1 | TRBV5-1 | TRBD1 | many | CASSTGTGDMNTEAFF | TGCGCCAGCAGTACCGGGACAGGCGACATGAACACTGAAGCTTTCTTT
TRBJ2-1 | TRBV7-9 | NA | many | CASSLRPDNEQFF | TGTGCCAGCAGCTTACGTCCGGACAATGAGCAGTTCTTC
TRBJ1-1 | TRBV7-2 | TRBD1 | NA | CASSSRGRRTEAFF | TGTGCCAGCAGCTCCAGGGGGCGTCGAACTGAAGCTTTCTTT
TRBJ2-2 | TRBV24-1 | NA | many | CATSDQKSTGRDGELFF | TGTGCCACCAGTGATCAAAAGTCAACAGGGCGTGACGGGGAGCTGTTTTTT
TRBJ2-1 | TRBV2 | TRBD2 | NA | CASRRGSRDEQFF | TGTGCCAGCCGGCGCGGGAGTAGGGATGAGCAGTTCTTC
TRBJ1-5 | TRBV7-9 | NA | many | CASSLGGALDNQPQHF | TGTGCCAGCAGCTTAGGGGGCGCGTTGGACAATCAGCCCCAGCATTTT
TRBJ2-3 | TRBV27 | NA | NA | CATGIPADTQYF | TGTGCCACCGGGATTCCCGCAGATACGCAGTATTTT
TRBJ2-1 | TRBV6-2/TRBV6-3 | TRBD2 | few | CASSSMLGGNEQFF | TGTGCCAGCAGTTCAATGTTGGGGGGGAATGAGCAGTTCTTC
TRBJ2-1 | TRBV3-1 | TRBD2 | NA | CASSQDSSGRGQFF | TGTGCCAGCAGCCAAGATTCTAGCGGGAGGGGTCAGTTCTTC
TRBJ1-6 | TRBV28 | TRBD1 | many | CASSFSGQGALRPLHF | TGTGCCAGCAGCTTTTCTGGACAGGGGGCCTTGCGCCCCCTCCACTTT
TRBJ2-3 | TRBV5-6 | NA | NA | CASSFRLPSVTDTQYF | TGTGCCAGCAGCTTCCGACTCCCCAGTGTCACAGATACGCAGTATTTT
TRBJ2-2 | TRBV24-1 | NA | many | CATRSILGAGELFF | TGTGCCACCAGAAGTATTCTCGGCGCCGGGGAGCTGTTTTTT
TRBJ1-1 | TRBV29-1 | NA | many | CSVEDRQAESFF | TGCAGCGTTGAAGACAGACAGGCTGAGTCTTTCTTT
TRBJ1-1 | TRBV27 | TRBD1 | many | CASSFSGTGEAFF | TGTGCCAGCAGTTTCTCTGGGACAGGGGAAGCTTTCTTT
TRBJ1-4 | TRBV12-5 | NA | few | CASGLVLITDTTNEKLFF | TGTGCTAGTGGTTTGGTACTTATTACCGACACAACTAATGAAAAACTGTTTTTT
TRBJ2-5 | TRBV10-3 | TRBD1 | many | CAISESNRGLETQYF | TGTGCCATCAGTGAGTCAAACAGGGGGCTAGAGACCCAGTACTTC
TRBJ2-7 | TRBV5-1 | TRBD1 | NA | CASSPDRVKGYEQYF | TGCGCCAGCAGCCCCGACAGGGTGAAGGGCTACGAGCAGTACTTC
TRBJ1-1 | TRBV3-1 | NA | many | CASSQAWVVTEAFF | TGTGCCAGCAGCCAGGCCTGGGTCGTCACTGAAGCTTTCTTT
TRBJ1-5 | TRBV20-1 | TRBD1 | NA | CSAPTTGAGSNQPQHF | TGCAGTGCGCCAACCACAGGGGCCGGGAGCAATCAGCCCCAGCATTTT
TRBJ2-7 | TRBV20-1 | TRBD2 | NA | CSARLAGLYEQYF | TGCAGTGCTAGGCTAGCGGGTCTCTACGAGCAGTACTTC
TRBJ1-3 | TRBV2 | TRBD1 | many | CASSAGTGAGNTIYF | TGTGCCAGCAGTGCCGGGACAGGGGCTGGAAACACCATATATTTT
TRBJ1-5 | TRBV18 | NA | few | CASSEADSNQPQHF | TGTGCCAGCTCTGAGGCCGATAGCAATCAGCCCCAGCATTTT
TRBJ2-3 | TRBV6-2/TRBV6-3 | NA | few | CASSYHLMSTDTQYF | TGTGCCAGCAGTTACCATCTGATGAGCACAGATACGCAGTATTTT
TRBJ2-6 | TRBV12-3/TRBV12-4 | NA | many | CASSLGSQSGANVLTF | TGTGCCAGCAGTTTAGGGTCCCAGTCTGGGGCCAACGTCCTGACTTTC
TRBJ2-1 | TRBV7-3 | NA | few | CASSPTGPYNEQFF | TGTGCCAGCAGCCCGACGGGACCCTACAATGAGCAGTTCTTC
TRBJ2-6 | TRBV5-5 | TRBD1 | NA | CASSYRDREYSGANVLTF | TGTGCCAGCAGCTACCGGGACAGAGAGTACTCTGGGGCCAACGTCCTGACTTTC